Listed below are T cell receptor beta chains from one sample, sequenced in a study of T cells in Graves' hyperthyroidism and ophthalmopathy. TCRdb itself ran the multiplex PCR reads through MiXCR, one entry per CDR3 protein. The table has nearly 750,000 distinct CDR3 sequences, approximately 36% seen once. Sequenced material: blood. Receptors originate from a woman aged 40-49 years with Graves' hyperthyroidism. Both conserved end residues are part of each CDR3.

CDR3	J	V
CASSLAGDPGNQPQHF	TRBJ1-5	TRBV5-6
CAGRITGAFGNTIYF	TRBJ1-3	TRBV19
CASSAGTGNTEALF	TRBJ1-1	TRBV25-1
CASSLSGQLYGYTF	TRBJ1-2	TRBV27
CSARWRGGPLEYF	TRBJ2-5	TRBV20-1
CATSSLAGGHTYEQYF	TRBJ2-7	TRBV15
CATSRDQGPETQYF	TRBJ2-5	TRBV15
CASSYPGGLGTEAFF	TRBJ1-1	TRBV7-9
CASSIDLSTDEQYF	TRBJ2-7	TRBV19
CASSQVPRTANEKLFF	TRBJ1-4	TRBV7-9
CASSPRGLAGNQETQYF	TRBJ2-5	TRBV24-1
CATSGAYGDDQPQHF	TRBJ1-5	TRBV24-1
CASSYFGQGYGYTF	TRBJ1-2	TRBV6-5
CASSSEVQGAEAFF	TRBJ1-1	TRBV7-9
CSASASTYVTQYF	TRBJ2-5	TRBV20-1
CASSRGTGVASPLHF	TRBJ1-6	TRBV19
CAITSDRDGELFF	TRBJ2-2	TRBV10-3
CASSPGEGQNQPQHF	TRBJ1-5	TRBV4-2
CASSSERSSPTGELFF	TRBJ2-2	TRBV5-1
CASSFQNTYEQYF	TRBJ2-7	TRBV12-3/TRBV12-4
CASSLFGQGANTEAFF	TRBJ1-1	TRBV10-3
CASSRLQYGYTF	TRBJ1-2	TRBV3-1
CASSQGWQGTTAEQYF	TRBJ2-7	TRBV9
CASSGPGELFF	TRBJ2-2	TRBV7-9
CAITETGVRYGYTF	TRBJ1-2	TRBV10-3
CATVNRVPQPQYF	TRBJ2-5	TRBV15
CASSQPGQRSYGYTF	TRBJ1-2	TRBV4-3
CASSPLFGLAGNTGELFF	TRBJ2-2	TRBV7-9
CASSAQGGGGELFF	TRBJ2-2	TRBV19